This TCR beta chain was sequenced during a study of Ad26.COV2.S vaccination and SARS-CoV-2 variants. Treatment in this sample: over 15 received Ad26.COV2.S at low or high dose, single or two shots; about 5 received placebo; per-sample allocation not given. Sampling was done on day 63 after the first vaccine or placebo injection. The vaccine antigen was prefusion-stabilized Wuhan SARS-CoV-2 spike. Generated by immunoSEQ multiplex PCR, the TCRdb table keeps only in-frame clones and is missing some. Here the sample spans 350,000 to 500,000 clones, around 90% being singletons. Germline V lookup: CDR1 PRHDT, CDR2 FYEKMQ (reference sequence). The length of the CDR3 is 13 residues. V lost 4 bases to trimming and J lost 0 bases, with 7 bases between them.

This chain uses TRBV13 with TRBJ2-7; D not certain. The source is a person between 18 and 60 years old who received the Ad26.COV2.S COVID-19 vaccine or a placebo. Sequenced material: peripheral blood, taken in a trial of Ad26.COV2.S vaccine versus placebo. CDR3: CASSSPGSYEQYF. CDR3 in DNA: TGTGCCAGCAGCTCTCCGGGCTCCTACGAGCAGTACTTC.